This T cell receptor beta chain is drawn from a study of cytomegalovirus exposure and HLA in healthy donors. In the study overall: Sequencing of 180 million or so T cells in an earlier analysis found 95 million to 120 million unique TCR beta sequences. Study-wide findings and caveats: In a later analysis, a missense DCLRE1C variant was linked to TCR beta V- and J-gene trimming. The classifier was said to identify cytomegalovirus status with high specificity and sensitivity. Generally TCR sequences proved uncommon, though certain public TCRs appeared in numerous donors.

Regarding this clone: Its matching antigen is unknown.

CDR3 size: 14 residues. The germline CDR1 and CDR2 sequences are SGHVS and FNYEAQ. The ends were cut back, 2 bases at V and 4 bases at J, with 12 bases in the middle. PCR was performed using 60 Vbeta and 13 Jbeta primers. Measured with immunoSEQ multiplex PCR; TCRdb has only the in-frame clones, and not every one. The sample has 90,000 to 130,000 clones; about three quarters are singletons. The chain carries TRBV7-6 and TRBJ2-7; the D is unclear. The clonotype originates from a woman in her twenties or thirties in good health and CMV-seronegative. Specimen: PBMCs. The CDR3: CASSLSEASYEQYF. In nucleotides, the CDR3 is TGTGCCAGCAGCTTATCTGAAGCGTCATACGAGCAGTACTTC.